Listed here are 10 T cell receptor beta chains from one sample, sequenced in a study of T-cell memory formation after mild COVID-19. TCRdb used MiXCR to reprocess the 5' RACE reads, holding one entry per CDR3 protein. The sample holds about 270,000 distinct CDR3 sequences, approximately 19% seen once. The sample taken for sequencing was PBMCs or a T cell subset sorted from them (not recorded which). The origin of the receptors is a man between 18 and 29 years old who had mild COVID-19 (a few samples of this study predate the infection). Cell type and time point are not known.

This clonotype turned up a few times. The V gene is TRBV28, the J gene TRBJ1-5; 7 bases align to TRBD1. Germline CDR1 and CDR2: MDHEN and SYDVKM. The CDR3 has 16 amino acids. CDR3 nucleotides: TGTGCGGTTTCCGGGACAGCATCTTATAGCAATCAGCCCCAGCATTTT. Amino acids: CAVSGTASYSNQPQHF.

This clonotype was observed a handful of times. The chain carries TRBV5-1 and TRBJ1-2, with D unresolved. The V gene lost 0 bases and the J gene lost 3 bases, with 12 bases spanning the gap. CDR3 length: 15 amino acids. The germline CDR1 and CDR2 sequences are SGHRS and YFSETQ. CDR3: CASSLDSTLYYGYTF. The DNA of the CDR3 is TGCGCCAGCAGCTTGGATTCAACACTGTACTATGGCTACACCTTC.

This clonotype occurred a few times. The V gene is TRBV5-5, the J gene TRBJ1-5, with a weak D call TRBD1 (6 bases). Germline V gives CDR1 SGHKS, CDR2 YYEKEE (reference sequence). The CDR3 extends over 14 amino acids. Trimming took 3 bases from V and 7 from J, leaving 14 bases between them. DNA for the CDR3: TGTGCCAGCAGCTCGGTAACAGGGTTACAGCCCCAGCATTTT. Protein product: CASSSVTGLQPQHF.

This clonotype was detected many times. This sequence joins TRBV7-6 and TRBJ2-1, with D possibly being TRBD1 or TRBD2 (5 bases each). Germline V lookup: CDR1 SGHVS, CDR2 FNYEAQ. The CDR3 covers 13 residues. Deletions cut 0 bases from V and 9 bases from J, with 9 bases between. CDR3 protein: CASSLAMGTEQFF. CDR3 bases: TGTGCCAGCAGCTTAGCGATGGGGACTGAGCAGTTCTTC. Based on the CDR3 plus reference TRBV7-6 and TRBJ2-1, the full variable domain is GAGVSQSPRYKVTKRGQDVALRCDPISGHVSLYWYRQALGQGPEFLTYFNYEAQQDKSGLPNDRFSAERPEGSISTLTIQRTEQRDSAMYRCASSLAMGTEQFFGPGTRLTVL.

This clonotype was counted many times. The chain employs TRBV11-2 and TRBJ2-5, with D perhaps TRBD1 (6 bases). The V end was cut by 0 bases, the J end by 5 bases, with 16 bases between. Germline-derived CDR1 and CDR2 are SGHAT and FQNNGV. This CDR3 has 16 amino acids. Here the CDR3 DNA reads TGTGCCAGCAGCTTAGATCTCAGGGGTTCGGGCGAGACCCAGTACTTC. It specifies CASSLDLRGSGETQYF.

This clonotype has just a few counts. The chain employs TRBV4-3 and TRBJ1-3; D remains ambiguous. Looked up from germline, CDR1 is LGHNA and CDR2 is YSLEER. Trimming took 0 bases from V and 0 from J, leaving 9 bases between them. The CDR3 has 16 amino acids. Written as DNA, the CDR3 is TGCGCCAGCAGCCAAGATTATGGGAGCTCTGGAAACACCATATATTTT. Translation: CASSQDYGSSGNTIYF.

This sequence joins TRBV4-1 and TRBJ1-4, with 7 bases matching TRBD1. The CDR3 is 14 amino acids. Germline values: CDR1 MGHRA, CDR2 YSYEKL. V lost 3 bases to trimming and J lost 7 bases; unmatched junction nucleotides: 5. CDR3 in DNA: TGCGCCAGCAGCCAGGGACAGTGGATTGAAAAACTGTTTTTT. This encodes CASSQGQWIEKLFF.

This clonotype was seen a handful of times. The chain joins TRBV6-2 or TRBV6-3 to TRBJ2-5, with D perhaps TRBD2 (6 bases). The germline gives CDR1 MNHEY, CDR2 SVGEGT. The V gene lost 2 bases and the J gene lost 2 bases, with 15 bases spanning the gap. This CDR3 is 16 amino acids long. CDR3 DNA sequence: TGTGCCAGCAGTTACGGCGGGGCACCTCTTCAAGAGACCCAGTACTTC. Translating it yields CASSYGGAPLQETQYF.

This clonotype was seen more than once but under ten times. This chain uses TRBV20-1 with TRBJ2-5, with 8 bases lining up with TRBD1. The J segment lost 7 bases and the V segment lost 6 bases, leaving 16 bases of the junction unmatched. Germline V gene lookup returns CDR1 DFQATT and CDR2 SNEGSKA (reference sequence). This CDR3 has 15 residues. In DNA, the CDR3 is TGCAGTGCAAATTCCCGGGACAGGCCCTTCAGGACCCAGTACTTC. It translates to CSANSRDRPFRTQYF.

This clonotype was picked up a small number of times. The chain links TRBV6-5 to TRBJ2-3; D is perhaps TRBD1 (6 bases). The V end lost 7 bases, the J end lost 0 bases, and 11 bases lay between the germline ends. Germline V lookup: CDR1 MNHEY, CDR2 SVGAGI. The CDR3 contains 14 residues. CDR3 residues: CASTRTASTDTQYF. The CDR3 coding sequence is TGTGCCAGCACCAGGACAGCTAGCACAGATACGCAGTATTTT.